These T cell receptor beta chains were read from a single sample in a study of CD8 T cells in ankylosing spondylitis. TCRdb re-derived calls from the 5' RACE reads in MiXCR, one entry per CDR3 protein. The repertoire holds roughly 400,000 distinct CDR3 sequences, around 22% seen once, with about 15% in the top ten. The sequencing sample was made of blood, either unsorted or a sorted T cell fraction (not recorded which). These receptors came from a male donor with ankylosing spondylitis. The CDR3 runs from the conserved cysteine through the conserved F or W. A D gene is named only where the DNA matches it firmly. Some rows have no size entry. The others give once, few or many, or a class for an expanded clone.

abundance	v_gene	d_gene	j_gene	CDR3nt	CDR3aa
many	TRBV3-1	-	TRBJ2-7	TGTGCCAGCAGCCAAGCCGGGGCCTCCTTCTACGAGCAGTACTTC	CASSQAGASFYEQYF
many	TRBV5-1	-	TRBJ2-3	TGCGCCAGCAGCACCGCTGGGGGGCTTGCAGATACGCAGTATTTT	CASSTAGGLADTQYF
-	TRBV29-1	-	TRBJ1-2	TGCAGCGTTGATCCGTCCGGGACAAGCCTCTTGGGCTACACCTTC	CSVDPSGTSLLGYTF
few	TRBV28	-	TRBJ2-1	TGTGCCAGCAGCCTAATGCGCAAAATAAGCTCCTACAATGAGCAGTTCTTC	CASSLMRKISSYNEQFF
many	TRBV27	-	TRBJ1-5	TGTGCCAGCAGACCAGTAGGGGATCAGCCCCAGCATTTT	CASRPVGDQPQHF
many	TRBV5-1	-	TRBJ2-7	TGCGCCAGCAGGGACAGCTACGAGCAGTACTTC	CASRDSYEQYF
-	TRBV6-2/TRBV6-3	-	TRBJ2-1	TGTGCCAGCCGAAGGGGGCTAGCGAAGAGCTCCTACAATGAGCAGTTCTTC	CASRRGLAKSSYNEQFF
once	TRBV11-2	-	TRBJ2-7	TGTGCCAGCAGCCAAGCAAGGGGGAACTACGAGCAGTACTTC	CASSQARGNYEQYF
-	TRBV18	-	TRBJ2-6	TGTGCCAGCTCCTCCCCAGAAATTGGGGCCAACGTCCTGACTTTC	CASSSPEIGANVLTF
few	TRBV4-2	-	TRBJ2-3	TGTGCCAGCAGCCCTCAGAATCTTTTGCGTCTCTCGCAGTATTTT	CASSPQNLLRLSQYF
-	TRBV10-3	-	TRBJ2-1	TGTGCCATCAGTGAGTCGAAAATCAAGCAGTTCTTC	CAISESKIKQFF
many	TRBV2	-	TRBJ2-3	TGTGCCAGCAGTGTCTCAGATACGCAGTATTTT	CASSVSDTQYF
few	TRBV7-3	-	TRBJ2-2	TGTGCCAGCAGCTTAACGACGACTCCAGGCACCGGGGAGCTGTTTTTT	CASSLTTTPGTGELFF
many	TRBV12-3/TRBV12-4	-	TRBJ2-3	TGTGCCAGCAGTCCTCGAGGGGGGGACGCAGATACGCAGTATTTT	CASSPRGGDADTQYF
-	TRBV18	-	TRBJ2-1	TGTGCCAGCTCACCACCGGCAGGGCCCAATGAGCAGTTCTTC	CASSPPAGPNEQFF
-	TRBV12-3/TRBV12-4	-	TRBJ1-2	TGTGCCAGCAGTTTAGCACGGGGGGGATATGGCTACACCTTC	CASSLARGGYGYTF
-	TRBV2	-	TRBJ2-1	TGTGCCAGCAGTGAAGAAGTTACTATCGACAATGAGCAGTTCTTC	CASSEEVTIDNEQFF
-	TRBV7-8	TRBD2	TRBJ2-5	TGTGCCAGCAGCTTACTAGCGGGAGATGAGACCCAGTACTTC	CASSLLAGDETQYF
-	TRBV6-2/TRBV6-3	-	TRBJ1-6	TGTGCCAGCAGTTACACCCGTGGGTCTCTCCACTTT	CASSYTRGSLHF
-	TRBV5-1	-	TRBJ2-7	TGCGCCAGCAGCACCGCAGTGACCAGGGGCTACGAGCAGTACTTC	CASSTAVTRGYEQYF
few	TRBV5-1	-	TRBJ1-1	TGCGCCAGCAGCTTGGTGGGCTCGACGAACACTGAAGCTTTCTTT	CASSLVGSTNTEAFF
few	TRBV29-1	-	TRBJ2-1	TGCAGCGCTGGTCTGGGATACAATGAGCAGTTCTTC	CSAGLGYNEQFF
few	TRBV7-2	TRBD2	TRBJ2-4	TGTGCCAGCAGCTCGACTAGCGGGAATAACATTCAGTACTTC	CASSSTSGNNIQYF